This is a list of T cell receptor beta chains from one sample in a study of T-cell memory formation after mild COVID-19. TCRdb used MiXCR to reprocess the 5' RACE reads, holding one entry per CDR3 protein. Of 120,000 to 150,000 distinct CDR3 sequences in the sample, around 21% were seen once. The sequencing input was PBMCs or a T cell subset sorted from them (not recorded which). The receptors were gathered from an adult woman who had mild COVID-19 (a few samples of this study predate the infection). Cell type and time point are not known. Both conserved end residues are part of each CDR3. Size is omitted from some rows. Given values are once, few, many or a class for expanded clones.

CDR3aa: CASSLGAGRLYETQYF; v_gene: TRBV7-7; j_gene: TRBJ2-5; abundance: few
CDR3aa: CASSGQNYGYTF; v_gene: TRBV6-6; j_gene: TRBJ1-2; abundance: few
CDR3aa: CASRSGRREMGETQYF; v_gene: TRBV6-6; j_gene: TRBJ2-5; abundance: few
CDR3aa: CASIGTGNTGELFF; v_gene: TRBV5-1; j_gene: TRBJ2-2; abundance: -
CDR3aa: CASSLGSRWGNEQFF; v_gene: TRBV5-1; j_gene: TRBJ2-1; abundance: -
CDR3aa: CATSDSGDTNYGYTF; v_gene: TRBV24-1; j_gene: TRBJ1-2; abundance: few
CDR3aa: CASSSTRHITDTQYF; v_gene: TRBV6-5; j_gene: TRBJ2-3; abundance: few
CDR3aa: CATRGQGTQPQHF; v_gene: TRBV7-2; j_gene: TRBJ1-5; abundance: -
CDR3aa: CSAPRGDRVTDEQFF; v_gene: TRBV20-1; j_gene: TRBJ2-1; abundance: -
CDR3aa: CASSLVASGRRGEQFF; v_gene: TRBV7-2; j_gene: TRBJ2-1; abundance: -
CDR3aa: CASSSLDIQFF; v_gene: TRBV12-3/TRBV12-4; j_gene: TRBJ2-1; abundance: many